The rows below give T cell receptor beta chains drawn from one sample of a study of beta chain features in type 1 diabetes. Some clones are missing from TCRdb's copy, which holds only in-frame ones; the method was immunoSEQ multiplex PCR. This table holds hundreds of thousands of clones, 11% to 15% found once. Material for sequencing was naive CD4+ T cells from blood. These receptors all stem from a man aged 18 to 30 with type 1 diabetes. Both conserved end residues are part of each CDR3. Fields, in order: D gene, V gene, J gene, clone size, CDR3 DNA, CDR3 protein. D genes are given only for firm matches. Only part of the rows carry a size: once, few, many, or a class if the clone is expanded.

.,TRBV15,TRBJ2-1,.,TGTGCCACCAGCAGAGATCGGACCACGAAGTTCTTC,CATSRDRTTKFF
.,TRBV14,TRBJ1-6,.,TGTGCCAGCAGCCCGCTGTGGAATTCACCCCTCCACTTT,CASSPLWNSPLHF
TRBD1,TRBV28,TRBJ2-3,few,TGTGCCAGCCCGCCGCGACCGGGACAGGGCACAGATACGCAGTATTTT,CASPPRPGQGTDTQYF
.,TRBV7-2,TRBJ1-1,few,TGTGCCAGCAGCTTAGTTGCCGGCGAAGGCACTGAAGCTTTCTTT,CASSLVAGEGTEAFF
.,TRBV2,TRBJ1-1,.,TGTGCCAGCACCTTCTCGATGAACACTGAAGCTTTCTTT,CASTFSMNTEAFF
TRBD1,TRBV29-1,TRBJ2-7,.,TGCAGCGTATGGGACAGGGCTAACGAGCAGTACTTC,CSVWDRANEQYF
.,TRBV7-9,TRBJ1-5,.,TGTGCCAGCAGCACGGACACCTACCTTAGCAATCAGCCCCAGCATTTT,CASSTDTYLSNQPQHF
.,TRBV29-1,TRBJ2-1,.,TGCAGCGGGTCCCACAATGAGCAGTTCTTC,CSGSHNEQFF
.,TRBV2,TRBJ1-5,few,TGTGCCAGCAGTAGAACAGGGACGGGAAGGCATCAGCCCCAGCATTTT,CASSRTGTGRHQPQHF
.,TRBV7-2,TRBJ2-5,few,TGTGCCAGCAGCCCCACCAGGGAGACCCAGTACTTC,CASSPTRETQYF
TRBD1,TRBV7-7,TRBJ2-7,few,TGTGCTAGCAGCTTAGACAGGGGGCGCGAGCAGTACTTC,CASSLDRGREQYF
.,TRBV7-2,TRBJ2-7,few,TGTGCCAGCAGCAGAGGGACGGTCCCTCTCTACGAGCAGTACTTC,CASSRGTVPLYEQYF
.,TRBV2,TRBJ2-3,.,TGTGCCAGCAGCTTACTTAGACCCACAGATACGCAGTATTTT,CASSLLRPTDTQYF
.,TRBV9,TRBJ1-1,.,TGTGCCAGCTCTGGACAGTCATCGAGCACTGAAGCTTTCTTT,CASSGQSSSTEAFF
TRBD1,TRBV10-1,TRBJ2-7,few,TGCGCCAGCAGTCAAGACAGGGGCGAGCAGTACTTC,CASSQDRGEQYF
.,TRBV7-9,TRBJ1-2,few,TGTGCCAGCAGCTTATGGGTTGATGGCTACACCTTC,CASSLWVDGYTF
.,TRBV6-1,TRBJ2-7,.,TGTGCCAGCAGTGAAAGGGCGATCCGGGGAGACGAGCAGTACTTC,CASSERAIRGDEQYF
.,TRBV28,TRBJ2-5,few,TGTGCCAGCAGTCCTAGGGTGAGGGAGACCCAGTACTTC,CASSPRVRETQYF
.,TRBV30,TRBJ1-3,.,TGTGCCTGGACCCGAGGGGGGACTGGAAACACCATATATTTT,CAWTRGGTGNTIYF
.,TRBV5-1,TRBJ1-2,.,TGCGCCAGCAGCTTGGAAAGTCCATGGAATGGCTACACCTTC,CASSLESPWNGYTF
.,TRBV6-4,TRBJ1-5,.,TGTGCCAGCAAGCGAGGGCAGACTAGCAATCAGCCCCAGCATTTT,CASKRGQTSNQPQHF
.,TRBV18,TRBJ2-1,few,TGTGCCAGCTCACAACAAGACAGGGAGCAGTTCTTC,CASSQQDREQFF
TRBD2,TRBV6-6,TRBJ2-1,.,TGTGCCAGCAGTTACGGGGCGGGAGCATCCTACAATGAGCAGTTCTTC,CASSYGAGASYNEQFF
.,TRBV30,TRBJ2-1,few,TGTGCCTGGAGCCCCCCATTAGCCGGAATACCGGAGCAGTTCTTC,CAWSPPLAGIPEQFF
.,TRBV7-9,TRBJ2-3,few,TGTGCCAGCAGCTTCATCGCGGGTGCAGATACGCAGTATTTT,CASSFIAGADTQYF
.,TRBV6-6,TRBJ2-2,.,TGTGCCAGCAGTTCTAGCCCCGGGGAGCTGTTTTTT,CASSSSPGELFF
.,TRBV30,TRBJ1-4,.,TGTGCCTGCTCGCCGGGGGCTAATGAAAAACTGTTTTTT,CACSPGANEKLFF
.,TRBV28,TRBJ2-5,.,TGTGCCAGCAGTAAACCGGGGCACGAGACCCAGTACTTC,CASSKPGHETQYF
.,TRBV6-5,TRBJ2-3,few,TGTGCCAGCAGTGCAAGCACAGATACGCAGTATTTT,CASSASTDTQYF
TRBD1,TRBV6-1,TRBJ1-2,few,TGTGCCAGCAGTTATTCCGGGACAGGGAAGAGCTACACCTTC,CASSYSGTGKSYTF
TRBD2,TRBV5-1,TRBJ2-1,.,TGCGCCAGCAGCTTGCGACTAGCGGGGGCCAATGAGCAGTTCTTC,CASSLRLAGANEQFF
.,TRBV4-3,TRBJ2-3,.,TGCGCCAGCAGCCAAGATCGGCCGCCACGCCCTAAAGATACGCAGTATTTT,CASSQDRPPRPKDTQYF
TRBD2,TRBV29-1,TRBJ2-7,few,TGCAGCGTTGTGGGCAGGACTAGCTTAGGCGAGCAGTACTTC,CSVVGRTSLGEQYF